The rows below give T cell receptor beta chains drawn from one sample of a study of cytomegalovirus exposure and HLA in healthy donors. The protocol was immunoSEQ multiplex PCR, while the TCRdb copy is restricted to in-frame clones and leaves out a portion. The table has 150,000 to 200,000 clones, about 80% seen once. Sequenced sample: PBMCs. The receptors derive from a woman under 30 in good health and CMV-seropositive. Each CDR3 is given with its conserved first and last residue. The order of the fields is V gene, D gene, clone size, J gene, CDR3 DNA, CDR3 protein. D genes are given only for firm matches. Some rows mark clone size as missing; the rest say once, few, many or name a class of expanded clone.

v_call: TRBV27
d_call: -
clone_size: -
j_call: TRBJ1-2
cdr3_nt: TGTGCCAGCAGTCCCACCTGGACAGACCAAAACTATGGCTACACCTTC
cdr3_aa: CASSPTWTDQNYGYTF

v_call: TRBV9
d_call: -
clone_size: -
j_call: TRBJ1-3
cdr3_nt: TGTGCCAGCAGCGCTCCAGAGACCAGGGTCTCCTTCTCTGGAAACACCATATATTTT
cdr3_aa: CASSAPETRVSFSGNTIYF

v_call: TRBV5-1
d_call: TRBD1
clone_size: once
j_call: TRBJ1-2
cdr3_nt: TGCGCCAGCAGCTTGCGGACAGGGGGGATAGACCCCTATGGCTACACCTTC
cdr3_aa: CASSLRTGGIDPYGYTF

v_call: TRBV7-9
d_call: -
clone_size: few
j_call: TRBJ2-7
cdr3_nt: TGTGCCAGCAGCTTAGCGGGAGGGGGATTCTACGAGCAGTACTTC
cdr3_aa: CASSLAGGGFYEQYF

v_call: TRBV28
d_call: TRBD1
clone_size: -
j_call: TRBJ2-3
cdr3_nt: TGTGCCAGCAGTCCCGCCGGGACAGGGAGACCGAATACGCAGTATTTT
cdr3_aa: CASSPAGTGRPNTQYF

v_call: TRBV18
d_call: TRBD1
clone_size: -
j_call: TRBJ2-2
cdr3_nt: TGTGCCAGCTCATCACCGGGGACAGGGGCATACAACACCGGGGAGCTGTTTTTT
cdr3_aa: CASSSPGTGAYNTGELFF

v_call: TRBV6-1
d_call: -
clone_size: -
j_call: TRBJ2-1
cdr3_nt: TGTGCCAGCAGTCAAACACCCTTTTCCTACAATGAGCAGTTCTTC
cdr3_aa: CASSQTPFSYNEQFF

v_call: TRBV6-5
d_call: -
clone_size: -
j_call: TRBJ2-6
cdr3_nt: TGTGCCAGCAGTTACTCGGGGGCGCTAAGGGCCAACGGCCTGACTTTC
cdr3_aa: CASSYSGALRANGLTF

v_call: TRBV5-4
d_call: -
clone_size: -
j_call: TRBJ1-1
cdr3_nt: TGTGCCAGCAGCTTTGGGGGCGTGGACACTGAAGCTTTCTTT
cdr3_aa: CASSFGGVDTEAFF

v_call: TRBV28
d_call: -
clone_size: once
j_call: TRBJ1-2
cdr3_nt: TGTGCCAGCAGTCGGGACACCCACTATGGCTACACCTTC
cdr3_aa: CASSRDTHYGYTF

v_call: TRBV19
d_call: TRBD1
clone_size: -
j_call: TRBJ2-1
cdr3_nt: TGTGCCAGTAGTACCGGGACAGGGGGCTATGAGCAGTTCTTC
cdr3_aa: CASSTGTGGYEQFF

v_call: TRBV11-2
d_call: -
clone_size: once
j_call: TRBJ1-5
cdr3_nt: TGTGCCAGCAGCTTTAGCCAAGGTTTAAGTTGGCCCCAGCATTTT
cdr3_aa: CASSFSQGLSWPQHF

v_call: TRBV6-1
d_call: TRBD1
clone_size: -
j_call: TRBJ1-2
cdr3_nt: TGTGCCAGCAGGACAGGGGGCACTCATGGCTACACCTTC
cdr3_aa: CASRTGGTHGYTF

v_call: TRBV5-1
d_call: TRBD1
clone_size: once
j_call: TRBJ1-6
cdr3_nt: TGCGCCAGCAGCCGGACAGGCTATAATTCACCCCTCCACTTT
cdr3_aa: CASSRTGYNSPLHF

v_call: TRBV4-2
d_call: -
clone_size: once
j_call: TRBJ2-3
cdr3_nt: TGTGCCAGCAGCCAAGTGGAGCGGAACACAGATACGCAGTATTTT
cdr3_aa: CASSQVERNTDTQYF

v_call: TRBV6-5
d_call: -
clone_size: -
j_call: TRBJ1-2
cdr3_nt: TGTGCCAGCAGTTACTCGTTCCAGGGCTATGGCTACACCTTC
cdr3_aa: CASSYSFQGYGYTF